This is a list of T cell receptor beta chains from one sample in a study of shared clonotypes between healthy human individuals. Using immunoSEQ multiplex PCR, the repertoire was profiled, and TCRdb retains in-frame clones only, with some absent. This table holds roughly 2.2 million clones, approximately 93% found once. The sample taken for sequencing was naive CD4+ T cells from PBMCs. These receptor sequences come from a man between 18 and 35 years old in good health. Some clones in this sample may be carry-over from other donors' samples. CDR3s leave out the opening cysteine and the closing phenylalanine or tryptophan.

v_call	j_call	cdr3_length	cdr3_aa
TRBV5-3	TRBJ1-1	15	ARSLEGNLVRNTEAF
TRBV9	TRBJ2-6	15	ASSALPSGPGANVLT
TRBV10-3	TRBJ1-2	11	AISESGQRSYT
TRBV28	TRBJ1-1	10	ATFDWNTEAF
TRBV29-1	TRBJ2-2	16	SASGLAGAHRHTGELF
TRBV5-8	TRBJ2-2	11	ASSLVRGRGLF
TRBV11-2	TRBJ2-7	13	ASSLRTSGSGEQY
TRBV5-4	TRBJ2-7	15	ASSLGLADTTTYEQY
TRBV7-2	TRBJ2-7	13	ASSRGTSGRREQY
TRBV4-2	TRBJ2-7	13	ASSQAWEPLVEQY
TRBV6-5	TRBJ2-5	12	ASSRDRAQETQY
TRBV19	TRBJ2-5	10	ASSHREETQY
TRBV4-2	TRBJ2-2	13	ASSLPPGTSGELF
TRBV28	TRBJ1-4	12	ASSLIEPFRELF
TRBV28	TRBJ2-5	11	ASTWASRGTQY
TRBV5-1	TRBJ2-2	15	ASSPLLAGGTTGELF